A single sample is the source of the 20 T cell receptor beta chains below, sequenced in a study of cytomegalovirus exposure and HLA in healthy donors. Primers included in the PCR were 60 Vbeta and 13 Jbeta primers. Only in-frame clones appear in the TCRdb table, and some are missing; sequencing was by immunoSEQ multiplex PCR. The table lists roughly 150,000 clones, approximately 78% of them singletons. The sample taken for sequencing was PBMCs. The receptor source for this set is a young woman in good health and CMV-seronegative.

The chain employs TRBV28 and TRBJ1-1; D might be TRBD1 (6 bases). Trimming pared 1 base from V and 3 bases from J, leaving 12 bases between. Germline V gene data show CDR1 as MDHEN and CDR2 as SYDVKM. This CDR3 is built from 15 residues. The DNA for the CDR3 is TGTGCCAGCAGTTTATCAGGGGCGCCGGACACTGAAGCTTTCTTT. Encoded protein: CASSLSGAPDTEAFF.

This chain links TRBV6-5 with TRBJ1-6, with D possibly TRBD1 on 5 matching bases. Trimming pared 0 bases from V and 9 bases from J, leaving 12 bases between. The CDR3 is 15 amino acids. Germline lookup yields CDR1 MNHEY and CDR2 SVGAGI. The CDR3 DNA reads TGTGCCAGCAGTTACTCGATGCAGGGAGGTTCACCCCTCCACTTT. Residues: CASSYSMQGGSPLHF.

The V and J genes are TRBV4-1 and TRBJ2-7; 8 bases are a match to TRBD1. The CDR3 has 14 residues. The junction had 3 bases not matched to a gene; V was cut back by 5 bases and J by 0 bases. Germline V lookup: CDR1 MGHRA, CDR2 YSYEKL. The CDR3 here is CASSDRGLSYEQYF. The DNA of the CDR3 is TGCGCCAGCAGCGACAGGGGACTCTCCTACGAGCAGTACTTC.

The rearrangement uses TRBV5-4 and TRBJ2-7; D might be TRBD1 (6 bases). The ends were cut back, 0 bases at V and 0 bases at J, with 19 bases in the middle. Germline V CDR1 and CDR2: SGHNT, YYREEE (reference sequence). The CDR3 length is 18 residues. The CDR3 DNA reads TGTGCCAGCAGCTTGGCCAGGACCGGGACACCGAGCTCCTACGAGCAGTACTTC. Residues: CASSLARTGTPSSYEQYF. The full variable domain, in which reference TRBV5-4 and TRBJ2-7 provide the parts outside the CDR3, is ETGVTQSPTHLIKTRGQQVTLRCSSQSGHNTVSWYQQALGQGPQFIFQYYREEENGRGNFPPRFSGLQFPNYSSELNVNALELDDSALYLCASSLARTGTPSSYEQYFGPGTRLTVT.

With regard to this clone: At one end, the junction sequence differs from germline, possibly due to a read error. The chain carries TRBV7-9 and TRBJ1-4, with D perhaps matching TRBD1 (5 bases). From germline, CDR1 is SEHNR and CDR2 FQNEAQ (reference sequence). This CDR3 has 12 amino acids. This CDR3 reads CSSSQSGEKLFF. The CDR3 coding sequence is TGTTCCAGCAGCCAATCAGGGGAAAAACTGTTTTTT. Full variable domain (missing parts from reference TRBV7-9 and TRBJ1-4): DTGVSQNPRHKITKRGQNVTFRCDPISEHNRLYWYRQTLGQGPEFLTYFQNEAQLEKSRLLSDRFSAERPKGSFSTLEIQRTEQGDSAMYLCSSSQSGEKLFFGSGTQLSVL.

CDR3 protein: CASSVGGGAGNEQFF. The DNA of the CDR3 is TGTGCCAGCAGCGTAGGCGGGGGGGCTGGCAATGAGCAGTTCTTC. This sequence joins TRBV9 and TRBJ2-1, with 9 bases matching TRBD2. This CDR3 comprises 15 residues. V lost 0 bases and J lost 6; bases outside the gene matches: 4. Per germline, CDR1 SGDLS and CDR2 YYNGEE.

The genes are TRBV30 and TRBJ1-5; 11 positions match TRBD1. Germline V gene sequence: CDR1 GTSNPN, CDR2 SVGIG (reference sequence). This CDR3 is 15 amino acids long. After removal of 4 bases from V and 3 bases from J, the junction contained 5 bases not matched to a gene. CDR3 nucleotides: TGTGCCTGGACCCGGGACAGGGGGTCCAATCAGCCCCAGCATTTT. Its translation is CAWTRDRGSNQPQHF.

The V gene is TRBV28, the J gene TRBJ2-3; the D is unclear. This CDR3 is 14 amino acids long. Per germline, CDR1 MDHEN and CDR2 SYDVKM. The V and J ends lost 7 bases and 4 bases respectively, with 15 bases between them. CDR3 coding DNA: TGTGCCAGCACTGTGGGCTCAATGGCAGATACGCAGTATTTT. This translates into CASTVGSMADTQYF.

The chain is built from TRBV10-2 and TRBJ2-3, with 12 bases matching TRBD2. Trimming cost V 6 bases and J 0 bases; bases outside gene matches: 4. Germline CDR1 WSHSY, CDR2 SAAADI. The CDR3 is 16 residues long. The CDR3 coding sequence is TGCGCCAGCAGACGACTAGCGGGAGCAAGCACAGATACGCAGTATTTT. Protein sequence: CASRRLAGASTDTQYF.

This clone was picked up one time. V gene TRBV28 combines with J gene TRBJ1-1, with TRBD1 matching 8 bases. V shed 6 bases, J shed 7 bases, and the junction held 10 bases outside the gene matches. Germline V gene lookup returns CDR1 MDHEN and CDR2 SYDVKM. The CDR3 loop spans 14 amino acids. The CDR3 DNA is TGTGCCAGCAGGATGGGACAGGCACGGAATGAAGCTTTCTTT. Amino acid sequence: CASRMGQARNEAFF.

The chain has TRBV12-5 and TRBJ2-1, with 9 positions matching TRBD1. This CDR3 region has 13 residues. Germline V gene data show CDR1 as LGHNT and CDR2 as FRNRAP. The trim removed 10 bases at V and 8 bases at J, leaving 9 bases unmatched. DNA for the CDR3: TGTGCTAATCCGGGACAGGGTCTGGATGAGCAGTTCTTC. It codes for CANPGQGLDEQFF.

The rearrangement links TRBV5-6 to TRBJ2-2; 9 bases are shared with TRBD1. This CDR3 comprises 16 residues. The V gene end was trimmed by 4 bases and the J gene end by 3 bases; junction bases not matched to a gene: 7. The germline CDR1 and CDR2 sequences are SGHDT and YYEEEE. CDR3 sequence: CASSLEGTGHTGELFF. As DNA, the CDR3 is TGTGCCAGCAGCCTGGAGGGGACAGGGCACACCGGGGAGCTGTTTTTT.

V and J are TRBV4-1 and TRBJ2-7; 8 bases line up with TRBD2. Trimming took 0 bases from V and 3 from J; bases not matched to a gene: 10. The CDR3 covers 17 residues. Germline loops: CDR1 MGHRA, CDR2 YSYEKL. The CDR3 coding sequence is TGCGCCAGCAGCCAAGAGTGGCCCGGTGCGGGGGGCTACGAGCAGTACTTC. It is translated as CASSQEWPGAGGYEQYF.

This chain joins TRBV14 and TRBJ2-7; the D is unclear. The CDR3 covers 13 residues. Trimming stripped 7 bases from V and 0 bases from J, with 10 bases between. The germline V gene encodes CDR1 SGHDN and CDR2 FVKESK. The CDR3 is CASTAGISYEQYF. CDR3 bases: TGTGCCAGCACAGCAGGTATCTCCTACGAGCAGTACTTC.

The chain carries TRBV11-3 and TRBJ2-1; D uncertain. The germline V gene encodes CDR1 SGHNT and CDR2 YENEEA. CDR3 size: 14 residues. The V gene lost 3 bases and the J gene lost 0 bases, with 6 bases spanning the gap. The CDR3, as DNA: TGTGCCAGCAGCTTCGGTCCCTCCTACAATGAGCAGTTCTTC. Protein: CASSFGPSYNEQFF.

This sequence joins TRBV6-6 and TRBJ2-7; possibly TRBD2 for D (5 bases). V gave up 4 bases and J gave up 2 bases, with 6 bases separating them. The CDR3 runs to 12 residues. Germline CDR1 reads MNHNY; CDR2 reads SVGAGI (reference sequence). Here the CDR3 reads CASSWGAYEQYF. CDR3 bases: TGTGCCAGCAGTTGGGGAGCCTACGAGCAGTACTTC.

The chain has TRBV27 and TRBJ2-7; D perhaps matches TRBD2 (6 bases). CDR3 length: 14 residues. V was clipped by 0 bases and J by 2 bases, with 8 bases between them. Germline CDR1 is MNHEY and CDR2 is SMNVEV (reference sequence). This chain's CDR3 is CASSLSREAYEQYF. The DNA for the CDR3 is TGTGCCAGCAGTTTATCCAGGGAGGCCTACGAGCAGTACTTC.

This clone has just a few counts. V gene TRBV7-2 combines with J gene TRBJ1-5, with D perhaps matching TRBD1 (6 bases). CDR1 and CDR2 (germline): SGHTA, FQGNSA. The CDR3 is made up of 15 amino acids. The V and J ends lost 6 bases and 5 bases respectively, with 17 bases between them. CDR3 nucleotide sequence: TGTGCCAGCAGTAGAGTGACAGGAGCATATCAGCCCCAGCATTTT. Its translation is CASSRVTGAYQPQHF.

The chain uses TRBV5-1 and TRBJ2-5; D gene ambiguous. Trimming removed 0 bases from V and 0 bases from J, with 9 bases in between. Germline values: CDR1 SGHRS, CDR2 YFSETQ. The length of the CDR3 is 15 residues. CDR3: CASSLGPLNQETQYF. The CDR3 DNA reads as TGCGCCAGCAGCTTGGGCCCCCTAAACCAAGAGACCCAGTACTTC. The entire variable domain, with the rest obtained from reference TRBV5-1 and TRBJ2-5, is as follows: KAGVTQTPRYLIKTRGQQVTLSCSPISGHRSVSWYQQTPGQGLQFLFEYFSETQRNKGNFPGRFSGRQFSNSRSEMNVSTLELGDSALYLCASSLGPLNQETQYFGPGTRLLVL.

The rearrangement joins TRBV5-1 to TRBJ2-3; 13 positions match TRBD2. Germline CDR1 reads SGHRS; CDR2 reads YFSETQ. Unmatched junction bases numbered 7, after V lost 3 bases and J lost 0 bases. This CDR3 region has 18 residues. DNA for the CDR3: TGCGCCAGCAGCTCACTAGCGGGAGGGCCGTTAAGCACAGATACGCAGTATTTT. It yields the protein CASSSLAGGPLSTDTQYF.